Below, 21 T cell receptor beta chains from the same sample are listed, as sequenced in a study of identical twins. TCRdb used MiXCR to reprocess the 5' RACE reads, holding one entry per CDR3 protein. The table records some 710,000 distinct CDR3 sequences, around 5.7% of them present only once. Sequenced sample: naive T cells sorted from blood. The receptors derive from a man aged 18-30 years in good health.

This clonotype was counted only a few times. The rearrangement joins TRBV7-8 to TRBJ2-6; D unclear. CDR3 length: 16 residues. The ends were cut back, 5 bases at V and 3 bases at J, with 14 bases in the middle. Germline-derived CDR1 and CDR2 are SGHVS and FQNEAQ. The CDR3 sequence is CASSELGLGGANVLTF. The CDR3 region has the DNA TGTGCCAGCAGCGAACTTGGGCTAGGTGGGGCCAACGTCCTGACTTTC.

This clonotype was found many times. The J gene is TRBJ1-5, the V gene TRBV10-3; D is unresolved. Germline V gene sequence: CDR1 ENHRY, CDR2 SYGVKD. Trimming stripped 0 bases from V and 7 bases from J, with 7 bases between. The CDR3 is made up of 13 amino acids. The CDR3: CAISESRMQPQHF. DNA for the CDR3: TGTGCCATCAGTGAGTCGAGGATGCAGCCCCAGCATTTT.

This clonotype was counted between two and nine times. The chain has TRBV25-1 and TRBJ1-1; the D gene is possibly TRBD1 (5 bases). The V gene's germline CDR1 is MGHDK and CDR2 SYGVNS. V lost 9 bases and J 1 base, leaving 12 bases between the germline ends. This CDR3 has 13 residues. CDR3 bases: TGTGCCAGTGGCCGGGGGGAGAACACTGAAGCTTTCTTT. It specifies CASGRGENTEAFF. The full variable domain, its missing parts supplied by reference TRBV25-1 and TRBJ1-1, is EADIYQTPRYLVIGTGKKITLECSQTMGHDKMYWYQQDPGMELHLIHYSYGVNSTEKGDLSSESTVSRIRTEHFPLTLESARPSHTSQYLCASGRGENTEAFFGQGTRLTVV.

In its sample, this clonotype was seen many times. V usage is TRBV3-1 and J usage is TRBJ2-7; a possible D gene is TRBD2 (5 bases). CDR1 is LGHDT, CDR2 YNNKEL, per germline (reference sequence). This CDR3 region has 13 residues. Trimming left V 4 bases short and J 2 bases short, with 9 bases between. The DNA of the CDR3 is TGTGCCAGCAGCCGAGGGCCAGCCTACGAGCAGTACTTC. It yields the protein CASSRGPAYEQYF.

This clonotype was seen many times. The genes are TRBV7-9 and TRBJ2-1; D assignment may be TRBD1 or TRBD2 (6 bases each). This CDR3 is 17 amino acids long. The V gene lost 4 bases and the J gene lost 8 bases, with 24 bases spanning the gap. Germline assignment: CDR1 SEHNR and CDR2 FQNEAQ (reference sequence). The CDR3 here is CASSSRTGLKGGYEQFF. Written as DNA, the CDR3 is TGTGCCAGCAGCTCGCGTACGGGACTTAAGGGGGGTTATGAGCAGTTCTTC.

This clonotype showed up many times. This chain uses TRBV9 with TRBJ2-7; D perhaps matches TRBD1 (6 bases). The CDR3 runs 14 residues. Trimming stripped 0 bases from V and 2 bases from J, with 9 bases between. Germline assignment: CDR1 SGDLS and CDR2 YYNGEE. This CDR3 is CASSVATGPYEQYF. In nucleotides, the CDR3 is TGTGCCAGCAGCGTAGCTACAGGGCCCTACGAGCAGTACTTC.

This clonotype has a count of ten or more. This chain links TRBV7-7 with TRBJ2-7, with 7 bases identical to TRBD1. The CDR3 is 14 residues long. Germline CDR1 is SSHAT and CDR2 is FNYEAQ (reference sequence). With 3 bases clipped from V and 0 bases from J, the junction kept 2 bases outside the gene matches. CDR3 loop: CASSFDRDSYEQYF. The DNA for the CDR3 is TGTGCCAGCAGCTTTGACAGGGACTCCTACGAGCAGTACTTC.

The rearrangement links TRBV5-6 to TRBJ2-7, with a possible D match to TRBD1 (6 bases). The CDR3 consists of 14 residues. Germline CDR1 and CDR2: SGHDT and YYEEEE. The V and J ends lost 4 bases and 0 bases respectively, with 11 bases between them. In nucleotides, the CDR3 is TGTGCCAGCAGCGATCGGACAGCCTCCTACGAGCAGTACGTC. The encoded protein is CASSDRTASYEQYV.

The table lists this clonotype with a few counts. This chain links TRBV6-1 with TRBJ1-4; TRBD1 matches 7 bases. Germline V gene data show CDR1 as MNHNS and CDR2 as SASEGT. CDR3 size: 14 residues. V lost 7 bases, J lost 4 bases, and 6 bases stayed unmatched. CDR3 in amino acids: CASKRQGNNEKLFF. CDR3 DNA: TGTGCCAGCAAGAGACAGGGAAATAATGAAAAACTGTTTTTT.

The rearrangement joins TRBV19 to TRBJ1-5, with no clear D. Trimming shortened V by 10 bases and J by 11 bases, and 12 bases separated the two germline ends. The germline gives CDR1 LNHDA, CDR2 SQIVND (reference sequence). This CDR3 is 10 amino acids long. In DNA, the CDR3 is TGTGCCACCCGAGGGTCAGCCCAGCATTTT. Translation gives CATRGSAQHF.

A few counts support this clonotype. The chain joins TRBV6-2 or TRBV6-3 to TRBJ2-1; 9 bases match TRBD2. J gave up 9 bases and V 4 bases, and 7 bases lay outside the gene matches. This CDR3 is 14 amino acids long. CDR1 is MNHEY and CDR2 is SVGEGT in the germline V gene. CDR3 coding DNA: TGTGCCAGCAGTTTTTTAGCGGGAGAGGGTGAGCAGTTCTTC. This sequence encodes CASSFLAGEGEQFF.

The table lists this clonotype with a few counts. V gene TRBV14 combines with J gene TRBJ2-1; maybe TRBD1 (5 bases). CDR1 and CDR2 from the germline V gene are SGHDN and FVKESK. The CDR3 loop spans 15 amino acids. V was cut by 4 bases and J by 7 bases, with 17 bases left in between. The CDR3 DNA is TGTGCCAGCAGCCCCCCAGGCTGGACACCGAATGAGCAGTTCTTC. It encodes CASSPPGWTPNEQFF.

This clonotype was counted many times. This chain uses TRBV29-1 with TRBJ2-1; D may correspond to TRBD1 or TRBD2 (6 bases each). The CDR3 contains 14 residues. Germline V CDR1 and CDR2: SQVTM, ANQGSEA. The ends were cut back, 3 bases at V and 5 bases at J, with 14 bases in the middle. The CDR3 sequence: CSVDRGAVNNEQFF. For the CDR3, the DNA is TGCAGCGTTGATAGGGGGGCCGTTAACAATGAGCAGTTCTTC.

This clonotype was recorded at least ten times. The chain employs TRBV12-3 or TRBV12-4 and TRBJ1-1; no definite D call. Deletions cut 6 bases from V and 5 bases from J, with 10 bases between. The CDR3 sequence is 12 residues long. The CDR3 spells CASSPRSTEAFF. The CDR3 DNA sequence: TGTGCCAGCAGCCCCAGGTCTACTGAAGCTTTCTTT.

The sample holds a few counts of this clonotype. The chain recombines TRBV13 with TRBJ2-2, with D perhaps given as TRBD1 or TRBD2 (5 bases each). Trimming stripped 0 bases from V and 2 bases from J, with 19 bases between. Germline-derived CDR1 and CDR2 are PRHDT and FYEKMQ (reference sequence). This CDR3 contains 19 residues. This chain's CDR3 is CASSLGITFGTDNTGELFF. The CDR3 bases are TGTGCCAGCAGCTTAGGAATAACGTTCGGGACGGATAACACCGGGGAGCTGTTTTTT. The full variable domain, in which reference TRBV13 and TRBJ2-2 provide the parts outside the CDR3, is AAGVIQSPRHLIKEKRETATLKCYPIPRHDTVYWYQQGPGQDPQFLISFYEKMQSDKGSIPDRFSAQQFSDYHSELNMSSLELGDSALYFCASSLGITFGTDNTGELFFGEGSRLTVL.

This clonotype showed up many times. This rearrangement joins TRBV29-1 to TRBJ2-3; TRBD1 matches 8 bases. This CDR3 is 16 amino acids long. In germline, CDR1 is SQVTM, CDR2 ANQGSEA. The V and J ends lost 6 bases and 7 bases, in that order; junction bases with no gene match: 18. This chain's CDR3 is CSVQPRGRVGGHTQYF. The CDR3 DNA follows: TGCAGCGTCCAGCCCAGGGGGCGCGTTGGCGGGCATACGCAGTATTTT.

This clonotype was detected ten times or more. The chain uses TRBV12-3 or TRBV12-4 and TRBJ1-2; 8 bases map to TRBD1. CDR3 length: 15 residues. J was trimmed by 6 bases and V by 2 bases; bases with no gene match: 8. The CDR3 DNA reads as TGTGCCAGCAGTTTAACCCTAGGACAGGGACATGGCTACACCTTC. Encoded protein: CASSLTLGQGHGYTF.

This chain uses TRBV29-1 with TRBJ2-3, with D possibly called TRBD1 or TRBD2 (5 bases each). V lost 8 bases to trimming and J lost 0 bases, with 12 bases between them. The CDR3 is 13 amino acids. The germline V gene has CDR1 SQVTM and CDR2 ANQGSEA. In DNA, the CDR3 is TGCAGCTCGGCTGGGGGAAGCACAGATACGCAGTATTTT. Translation gives CSSAGGSTDTQYF.

This clonotype was seen at least ten times. CDR3 DNA sequence: TGTGCCAGCAGCCTAATCAGGACTAGCGGGAGAGGCTACGAGCAGTACGTC. This gives the protein CASSLIRTSGRGYEQYV. The chain carries TRBV6-1 and TRBJ2-7; the match to TRBD2 covers 13 bases. The CDR3 spans 17 residues. Germline assignment: CDR1 MNHNS and CDR2 SASEGT. Trimming cost V 6 bases and J 3 bases; bases outside gene matches: 11.

This clonotype has more than one count but fewer than ten. The rearrangement links TRBV28 to TRBJ1-2; D not resolved. The CDR3 is made up of 14 amino acids. Trimming took 3 bases from V and 3 from J, leaving 11 bases between them. In germline, CDR1 is MDHEN, CDR2 SYDVKM. Written as DNA, the CDR3 is TGTGCCAGCAGTTTTCTGGGTGTCTACTATGGCTACACCTTC. Translating it yields CASSFLGVYYGYTF.

This clonotype was detected many times. The V call is TRBV27, the J call TRBJ2-1; D remains ambiguous. The CDR3 is 16 amino acids. Trimming removed 2 bases from V and 0 bases from J, with 11 bases in between. The germline CDR1 and CDR2 sequences are MNHEY and SMNVEV (reference sequence). The CDR3: CASSLLGFSSYNEQFF. As DNA, the CDR3 is TGTGCCAGCAGTTTACTAGGGTTTAGCTCCTACAATGAGCAGTTCTTC.